Listed here are 30 T cell receptor beta chains from one sample, sequenced in a study of T-cell memory formation after mild COVID-19. TCRdb re-called the 5' RACE reads with MiXCR, one entry per CDR3 protein. The sample gives approximately 450,000 distinct CDR3 sequences, about 20% of which show up once; about 12% is in the top ten. Sequencing was done on a sample of PBMCs or a T cell subset sorted from them (not recorded which). The receptor source for this set is an adult woman who had mild COVID-19 (a few samples of this study predate the infection). Cell type and time point are not known.

The table lists this clonotype with a few counts. The chain combines TRBV4-1 with TRBJ1-1; 11 bases align to TRBD1. With 4 bases clipped from V and 2 bases from J, the junction kept 6 bases outside the gene matches. This CDR3 is 16 amino acids long. Looked up from germline, CDR1 is MGHRA and CDR2 is YSYEKL. Written as DNA, the CDR3 is TGCGCCAGCAGCCCATTGGGACAGGGGGATAACACTGAAGCTTTCTTT. It specifies CASSPLGQGDNTEAFF.

Note on this clonotype: One base away lies a much larger clone, so this may be a sequencing read error. The chain is built from TRBV6-2 or TRBV6-3 and TRBJ2-7; D is uncertain. CDR3 length: 12 amino acids. V lost 6 bases, J lost 2 bases, and 8 bases lay in between. CDR1 is MNHEY and CDR2 is SVGEGT in the germline V gene. CDR3 nucleotide sequence: TGTGCCAGCAGCGAGTTTGCCTACGAGCAGTACTTC. This translates into CASSEFAYEQYF.

J is TRBJ2-7 and V is TRBV18; TRBD1 matches 8 bases. In germline, CDR1 is KGHSH, CDR2 LQKENI. J was trimmed by 3 bases and V by 5 bases; bases with no gene match: 15. There are 17 residues in the CDR3. CDR3 amino acids: CASSAQFGGQGNYEQYF. The CDR3 DNA follows: TGTGCCAGCTCAGCCCAGTTTGGTGGACAGGGAAACTACGAGCAGTACTTC.

The chain couples TRBV5-1 to TRBJ2-7; no firm D call. The germline V and J ends were trimmed by 7 bases and 7 bases, with 6 bases remaining between them. Germline V CDR1 and CDR2: SGHRS, YFSETQ. This CDR3 spans 9 amino acids. The DNA for the CDR3 is TGCGCCAGCCAGGAGGAGCAGTACTTC. Amino acid sequence: CASQEEQYF.

This clonotype has a handful of counts. The chain employs TRBV19 and TRBJ2-7; D tentatively fits TRBD1 or TRBD2 (5 bases each). Per the germline V gene, CDR1 is LNHDA and CDR2 is SQIVND (reference sequence). The V and J ends lost 6 bases and 1 base respectively, with 19 bases between them. The CDR3 length is 16 residues. CDR3 sequence reads: CASSPITRGNSYEQYF. CDR3 DNA sequence: TGTGCCAGTAGCCCGATTACGAGGGGTAATTCCTACGAGCAGTACTTC.

This clonotype was seen at least ten times. This sequence joins TRBV5-5 and TRBJ2-5, with D uncertain. The CDR3 consists of 14 residues. Germline V lookup: CDR1 SGHKS, CDR2 YYEKEE (reference sequence). V lost 2 bases to trimming and J lost 5 bases, with 13 bases between them. DNA of the CDR3: TGTGCCAGCAGCTTTCTGCAGAAGGAGGAGACCCAGTACTTC. It yields the protein CASSFLQKEETQYF.

This clonotype was found a few times. The genes are TRBV11-3 and TRBJ2-1; weak D call: TRBD1 (6 bases). The CDR3 sequence is 15 residues long. V lost 1 base to trimming and J lost 7 bases, with 14 bases between them. The germline CDR1 and CDR2 sequences are SGHNT and YENEEA. DNA for the CDR3: TGTGCCAGCAGCTTAGGACAGGCTAGGCGGAATGAGCAGTTCTTC. This translates into CASSLGQARRNEQFF.

The chain links TRBV4-1 to TRBJ2-1; no reliable D call. V lost 0 bases to trimming and J lost 9 bases, with 6 bases between them. Per the germline V gene, CDR1 is MGHRA and CDR2 is YSYEKL. This CDR3 has 12 amino acids. The CDR3 region has the DNA TGCGCCAGCAGCCAAGAAGTGGGTGAGCAGTTCTTC. It specifies CASSQEVGEQFF.

This chain uses TRBV11-2 with TRBJ1-2; D unclear. The germline V and J ends were trimmed by 3 bases and 8 bases, with 10 bases remaining between them. Germline CDR1 SGHAT, CDR2 FQNNGV. CDR3 length equals 12 residues. The CDR3 nucleotides are TGTGCCAGCAGCTTCCGGACGGGGGGCTACACCTTC. It yields the protein CASSFRTGGYTF.

CDR3 loop: CASSQDGASNYGYTF. The CDR3 coding sequence is TGTGCCAGCAGCCAAGATGGGGCTAGTAACTATGGCTACACCTTC. This sequence joins TRBV3-1 and TRBJ1-2; D perhaps matches TRBD1 (5 bases). Trimming stripped 0 bases from V and 1 base from J, with 9 bases between. The CDR3 consists of 15 residues. CDR1 LGHDT and CDR2 YNNKEL come from the germline V gene (reference sequence). The entire variable domain, with the rest obtained from reference TRBV3-1 and TRBJ1-2, is as follows: DTAVSQTPKYLVTQMGNDKSIKCEQNLGHDTMYWYKQDSKKFLKIMFSYNNKELIINETVPNRFSPKSPDKAHLNLHINSLELGDSAVYFCASSQDGASNYGYTFGSGTRLTVV.

The chain recombines TRBV30 with TRBJ1-1; 9 bases line up with TRBD1. V was pared by 2 bases and J by 5 bases, with 9 bases of the junction left unmatched. Germline assignment: CDR1 GTSNPN and CDR2 SVGIG (reference sequence). The CDR3 has 15 residues. CDR3 bases: TGTGCCTGGAGTTCTCAGGGGACAGGGTATACTGAAGCTTTCTTT. As protein: CAWSSQGTGYTEAFF.

The chain links TRBV7-9 to TRBJ1-1; D remains unclear. V lost 5 bases to trimming and J lost 4 bases, with 17 bases between them. CDR1 is SEHNR, CDR2 FQNEAQ, per germline (reference sequence). The CDR3 consists of 15 residues. CDR3: CASSPWMVTITEAFF. CDR3 nucleotides: TGTGCCAGCAGCCCATGGATGGTAACGATCACTGAAGCTTTCTTT.

This clonotype turned up a few times. The chain couples TRBV25-1 to TRBJ1-6; 9 positions agree with TRBD1. With 9 bases clipped from V and 9 bases from J, the junction kept 6 bases outside the gene matches. Germline V gene lookup returns CDR1 MGHDK and CDR2 SYGVNS. The CDR3 covers 13 residues. As DNA, the CDR3 is TGTGCCAGTACACAGGGGGCCCCTTCACCCCTCCACTTT. This translates into CASTQGAPSPLHF.

The rearrangement joins TRBV20-1 to TRBJ2-2, with no clear D. The CDR3 covers 11 residues. CDR1 is DFQATT, CDR2 SNEGSKA, per germline (reference sequence). V lost 3 bases, J lost 4 bases, and 3 bases lay in between. The CDR3 protein is CSARPTGELFF. The CDR3 DNA reads as TGCAGTGCTAGGCCCACCGGGGAGCTGTTTTTT.

The chain recombines TRBV20-1 with TRBJ1-1; TRBD1 matches 8 bases. The CDR3 is made up of 17 amino acids. V trimming: 6 bases; J trimming: 4 bases; junction bases outside the gene matches: 19. Germline lookup yields CDR1 DFQATT and CDR2 SNEGSKA (reference sequence). Here the CDR3 reads CSAKPLLHRGISTEAFF. CDR3 DNA: TGCAGTGCCAAACCACTCCTGCACAGGGGGATAAGCACTGAAGCTTTCTTT.

The chain is built from TRBV14 and TRBJ2-3, with TRBD1 identical over 10 bases. V dropped 4 bases and J dropped 2; count of bases not matched to a gene: 9. CDR1 is SGHDN, CDR2 FVKESK, per germline. The CDR3 has 17 amino acids. This CDR3 is CASSRTRGQGDTDTQYF. The CDR3 DNA sequence: TGTGCCAGCAGCCGGACCCGAGGACAGGGGGACACAGATACGCAGTATTTT.

The rearrangement joins TRBV20-1 to TRBJ2-1, with D perhaps matching TRBD1 (5 bases). Trimming removed 6 bases from V and 10 bases from J, with 22 bases in between. CDR1 is DFQATT and CDR2 is SNEGSKA in the germline V gene (reference sequence). The CDR3 totals 14 residues. CDR3 in DNA: TGCAGTGCCCCCAGGGTCCCACAATCGCGGGAGCAGTTCTTC. It codes for CSAPRVPQSREQFF.

The rearrangement joins TRBV20-1 to TRBJ1-1, with a possible D match to TRBD1 (5 bases). This CDR3 is built from 14 residues. Trimming took off 1 base at V and 1 base at J, with 10 bases between the two ends. CDR1 and CDR2 (germline): DFQATT, SNEGSKA (reference sequence). The CDR3 coding sequence is TGCAGTGCTAGAGTCTCGACAGCGAACACTGAAGCTTTCTTT. This encodes CSARVSTANTEAFF.

This clonotype was found a few times. The rearrangement uses TRBV6-6 and TRBJ2-1; D is perhaps TRBD2 (6 bases). CDR3 length: 15 residues. The germline CDR1 and CDR2 sequences are MNHNY and SVGAGI (reference sequence). Trimming took 2 bases from V and 7 from J, leaving 15 bases between them. The DNA of the CDR3 is TGTGCCAGCAGTTACCCGGAGGGAGGTGTGAATGAGCAGTTCTTC. Translation: CASSYPEGGVNEQFF.

The chain combines TRBV5-4 with TRBJ2-3, with 7 bases lining up with TRBD2. Germline V gene data show CDR1 as SGHNT and CDR2 as YYREEE (reference sequence). After removal of 2 bases from V and 3 bases from J, the junction contained 9 bases not matched to a gene. The length of the CDR3 is 16 residues. The chain's CDR3 is CASSFDPGRETDTQYF. The CDR3 nucleotides are TGTGCCAGCAGCTTTGATCCGGGGAGGGAAACAGATACGCAGTATTTT.

This chain connects TRBV2 to TRBJ2-1, with D unclear. V dropped 7 bases and J dropped 9 bases, with 16 bases sitting between them. The germline CDR1 and CDR2 sequences are SNHLY and FYNNEI. The CDR3 is 13 amino acids. Written as DNA, the CDR3 is TGTGCCAGCATGCCGTGGCAGCCTGGTGAGCAGTTCTTC. Protein product: CASMPWQPGEQFF.

V and J are TRBV19 and TRBJ1-2; 8 bases map to TRBD1. The CDR3 covers 13 residues. V dropped 9 bases and J dropped 5; count of bases not matched to a gene: 8. Germline-derived CDR1 and CDR2 are LNHDA and SQIVND (reference sequence). In nucleotides, the CDR3 is TGTGCCAGCCAAGACAGGGGAGGATATGGCTACACCTTC. Translating gives CASQDRGGYGYTF. The whole variable domain, remainder taken from reference TRBV19 and TRBJ1-2, is DGGITQSPKYLFRKEGQNVTLSCEQNLNHDAMYWYRQDPGQGLRLIYYSQIVNDFQKGDIAEGYSVSREKKESFPLTVTSAQKNPTAFYLCASQDRGGYGYTFGSGTRLTVV.

The genes are TRBV21-1 and TRBJ2-1; TRBD1, as called in the table, went unchecked against the DNA. TRBV21-1 counts as a pseudogene. This CDR3 contains 14 residues. CDR3 in DNA: TGTGCCAGCAGCAAAGGAGCCGGGGCCGGTGAGCAGTTCTTC. It encodes CASSKGAGAGEQFF.

The rearrangement uses TRBV24-1 and TRBJ2-3; either TRBD1 or TRBD2 may fit D (5 bases each). Germline V gives CDR1 KGHDR, CDR2 SFDVKD. CDR3 length equals 15 residues. V was cut by 5 bases and J by 4 bases, with 15 bases left in between. CDR3 DNA: TGTGCCACCAGTGCAGGGAGACAGTACCCAGATACGCAGTATTTT. Translating gives CATSAGRQYPDTQYF.

The chain joins TRBV12-3 or TRBV12-4 to TRBJ2-1; 9 positions match TRBD2. V was clipped by 3 bases and J by 6 bases; unmatched bases: 6. This CDR3 region has 15 residues. CDR3: CASSFAGGRGNEQFF. The CDR3 bases are TGTGCCAGCAGTTTTGCGGGGGGGCGAGGCAATGAGCAGTTCTTC.

This clonotype has only a few counts. The rearrangement uses TRBV5-6 and TRBJ2-1, with D perhaps TRBD2 (5 bases). The CDR3 runs to 13 residues. Looked up from germline, CDR1 is SGHDT and CDR2 is YYEEEE. Trimming removed 1 base from V and 5 bases from J, with 7 bases in between. In DNA, the CDR3 is TGTGCCAGCAGCTTGTCTAGCAACAATGAGCAGTTCTTC. It translates to CASSLSSNNEQFF.

This clonotype was counted only a few times. The rearrangement joins TRBV5-1 to TRBJ1-2; the match to TRBD1 covers 10 bases. V trimming: 3 bases; J trimming: 8 bases; junction bases outside the gene matches: 7. Looked up from germline, CDR1 is SGHRS and CDR2 is YFSETQ. There are 14 residues in the CDR3. CDR3 sequence: CASSSGTGELGYTF. In nucleotides, the CDR3 is TGCGCCAGCAGCTCCGGGACAGGGGAATTGGGCTACACCTTC.

This clonotype has a handful of counts. The genes are TRBV6-2 or TRBV6-3 and TRBJ2-7, with TRBD1 matching over 10 bases. J gave up 6 bases and V 6 bases, and 8 bases lay outside the gene matches. This CDR3 is built from 14 residues. Germline V gene sequence: CDR1 MNHEY, CDR2 SVGEGT. The CDR3 is CASRPGQGPGEQYF. The CDR3 bases are TGTGCCAGCAGGCCGGGACAGGGGCCAGGCGAGCAGTACTTC.

Many counts were recorded for this clonotype. The chain recombines TRBV6-2 or TRBV6-3 with TRBJ2-3; no clear D gene. Germline values: CDR1 MNHEY, CDR2 SVGEGT. With 5 bases removed from V and 11 bases from J, the gap between germline ends came to 14 bases. This CDR3 is 12 amino acids long. CDR3 sequence reads: CASSTPTRRQYF. The CDR3, as DNA: TGTGCCAGCAGTACGCCGACCCGTCGGCAGTATTTT.

The chain is built from TRBV29-1 and TRBJ2-1; a weak D match, TRBD1 (5 bases). Per the germline V gene, CDR1 is SQVTM and CDR2 is ANQGSEA. CDR3 length: 14 residues. The V gene lost 3 bases and the J gene lost 9 bases, with 18 bases spanning the gap. The DNA of the CDR3 is TGCAGCGTTGAGGGCAGAGTCCGTACAGGTGAGCAGTTCTTC. This encodes CSVEGRVRTGEQFF.